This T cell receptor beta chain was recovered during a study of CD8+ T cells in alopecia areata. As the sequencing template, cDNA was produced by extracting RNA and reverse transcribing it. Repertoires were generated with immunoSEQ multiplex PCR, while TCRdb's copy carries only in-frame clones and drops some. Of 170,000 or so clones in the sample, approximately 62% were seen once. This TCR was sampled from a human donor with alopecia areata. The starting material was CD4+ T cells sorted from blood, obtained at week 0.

The CDR3 spells CSVGYSYEQYF. CDR3 sequence (DNA): TGCAGTGTGGGCTACTCCTACGAGCAGTACTTC. This chain connects TRBV20-1 to TRBJ2-7, with D unclear. Trimming took off 7 bases at V and 0 bases at J, with 7 bases between the two ends. Germline V lookup: CDR1 DFQATT, CDR2 SNEGSKA (reference sequence). The CDR3 is made up of 11 amino acids.